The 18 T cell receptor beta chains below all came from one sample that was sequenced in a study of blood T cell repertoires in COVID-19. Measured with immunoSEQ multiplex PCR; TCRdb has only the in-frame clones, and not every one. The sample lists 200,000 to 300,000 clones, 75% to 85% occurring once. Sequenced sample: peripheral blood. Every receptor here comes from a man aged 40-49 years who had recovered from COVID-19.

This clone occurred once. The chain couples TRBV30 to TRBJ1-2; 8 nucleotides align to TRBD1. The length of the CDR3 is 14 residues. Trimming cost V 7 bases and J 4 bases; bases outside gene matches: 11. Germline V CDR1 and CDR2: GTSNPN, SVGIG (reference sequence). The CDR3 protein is CASQQNTGGYGYTF. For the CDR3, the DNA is TGTGCCTCACAACAAAATACAGGGGGCTATGGCTACACCTTC. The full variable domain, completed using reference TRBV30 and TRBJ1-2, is SQTIHQWPATLVQPVGSPLSLECTVEGTSNPNLYWYRQAAGRGLQLLFYSVGIGQISSEVPQNLSASRPQDRQFILSSKKLLLSDSGFYLCASQQNTGGYGYTFGSGTRLTVV.

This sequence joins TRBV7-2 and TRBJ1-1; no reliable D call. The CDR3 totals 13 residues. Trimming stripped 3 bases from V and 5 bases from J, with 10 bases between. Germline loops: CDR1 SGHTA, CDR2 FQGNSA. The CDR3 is CASSFRSGTEAFF. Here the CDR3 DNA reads TGTGCCAGCAGCTTTAGATCGGGGACTGAAGCTTTCTTT.

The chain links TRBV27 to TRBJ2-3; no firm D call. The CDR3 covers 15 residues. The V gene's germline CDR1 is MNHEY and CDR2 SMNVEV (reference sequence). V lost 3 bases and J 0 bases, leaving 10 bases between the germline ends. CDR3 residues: CASSLVSRSTDTQYF. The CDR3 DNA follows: TGTGCCAGCAGTTTGGTCTCTCGGAGCACAGATACGCAGTATTTT.

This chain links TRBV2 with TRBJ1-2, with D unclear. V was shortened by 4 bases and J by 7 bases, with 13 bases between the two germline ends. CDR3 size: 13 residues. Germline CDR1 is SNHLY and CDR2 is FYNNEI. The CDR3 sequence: CASSGTSGSGYTF. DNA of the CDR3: TGTGCCAGCAGTGGGACGTCCGGGAGTGGCTACACCTTC.

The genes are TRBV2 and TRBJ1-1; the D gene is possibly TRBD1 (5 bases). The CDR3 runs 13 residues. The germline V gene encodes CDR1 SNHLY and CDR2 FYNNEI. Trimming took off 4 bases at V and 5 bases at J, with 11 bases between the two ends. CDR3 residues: CASSVEGLTEAFF. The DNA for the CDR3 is TGTGCCAGCAGTGTGGAGGGGTTGACTGAAGCTTTCTTT.

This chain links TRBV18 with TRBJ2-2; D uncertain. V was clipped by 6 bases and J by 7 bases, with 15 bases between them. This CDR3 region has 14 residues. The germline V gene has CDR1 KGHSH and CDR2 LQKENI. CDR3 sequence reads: CASSLVAELGELFF. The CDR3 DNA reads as TGTGCCAGCTCCCTCGTAGCCGAGCTCGGGGAGCTGTTTTTT.

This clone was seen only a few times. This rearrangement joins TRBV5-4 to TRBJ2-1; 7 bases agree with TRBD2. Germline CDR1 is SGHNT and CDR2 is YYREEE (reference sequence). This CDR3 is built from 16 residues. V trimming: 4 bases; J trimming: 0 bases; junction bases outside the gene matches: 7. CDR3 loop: CASSISLAVSYNEQFF. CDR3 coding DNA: TGTGCCAGCAGCATCTCTCTAGCGGTCTCCTACAATGAGCAGTTCTTC.

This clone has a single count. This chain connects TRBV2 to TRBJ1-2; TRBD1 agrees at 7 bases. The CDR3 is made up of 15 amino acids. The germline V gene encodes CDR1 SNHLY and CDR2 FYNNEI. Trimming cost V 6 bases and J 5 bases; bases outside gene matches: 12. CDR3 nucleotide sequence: TGTGCCAGCAGCCGAGGGCAGGGACAGTTGTATGGCTACACCTTC. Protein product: CASSRGQGQLYGYTF.

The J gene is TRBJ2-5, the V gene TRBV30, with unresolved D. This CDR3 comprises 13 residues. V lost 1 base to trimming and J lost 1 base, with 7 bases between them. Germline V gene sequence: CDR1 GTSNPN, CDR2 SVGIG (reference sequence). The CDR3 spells CAWSGSFQETQYF. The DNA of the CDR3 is TGTGCCTGGAGTGGTTCCTTCCAAGAGACCCAGTACTTC.

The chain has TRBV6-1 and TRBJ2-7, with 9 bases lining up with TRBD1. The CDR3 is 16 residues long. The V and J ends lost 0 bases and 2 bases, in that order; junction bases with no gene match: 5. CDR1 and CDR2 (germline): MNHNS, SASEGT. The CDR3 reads CASSEAGTGFTYEQYF. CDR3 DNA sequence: TGTGCCAGCAGTGAAGCGGGGACAGGGTTCACCTACGAGCAGTACTTC.

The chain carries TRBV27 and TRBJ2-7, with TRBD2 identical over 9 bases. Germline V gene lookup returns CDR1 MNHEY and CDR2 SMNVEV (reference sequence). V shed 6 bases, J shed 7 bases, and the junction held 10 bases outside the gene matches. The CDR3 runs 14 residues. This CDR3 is CASSPGTSLGEQYF. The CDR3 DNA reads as TGTGCCAGCAGCCCTGGGACTAGCCTAGGGGAGCAGTACTTC.

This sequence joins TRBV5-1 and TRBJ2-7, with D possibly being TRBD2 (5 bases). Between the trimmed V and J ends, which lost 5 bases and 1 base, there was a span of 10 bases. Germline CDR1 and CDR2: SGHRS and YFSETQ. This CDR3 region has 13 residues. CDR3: CASSLEGSYEQYF. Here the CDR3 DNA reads TGCGCCAGCAGTTTAGAGGGTTCCTACGAGCAGTACTTC.

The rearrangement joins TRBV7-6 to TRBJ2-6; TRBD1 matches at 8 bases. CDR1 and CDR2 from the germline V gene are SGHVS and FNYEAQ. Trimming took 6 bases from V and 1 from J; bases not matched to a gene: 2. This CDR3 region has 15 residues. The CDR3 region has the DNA TGTGCCAGCAGTCGACAGGGGTCTGGGGCCAACGTCCTGACTTTC. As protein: CASSRQGSGANVLTF.

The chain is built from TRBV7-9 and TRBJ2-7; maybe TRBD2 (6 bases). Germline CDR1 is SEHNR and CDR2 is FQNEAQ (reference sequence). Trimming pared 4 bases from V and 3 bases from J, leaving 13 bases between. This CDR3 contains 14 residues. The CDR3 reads CASSYGGEYYEQYF. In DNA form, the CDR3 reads TGTGCCAGCAGCTATGGAGGGGAATACTACGAGCAGTACTTC. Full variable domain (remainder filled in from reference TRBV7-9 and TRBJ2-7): DTGVSQNPRHKITKRGQNVTFRCDPISEHNRLYWYRQTLGQGPEFLTYFQNEAQLEKSRLLSDRFSAERPKGSFSTLEIQRTEQGDSAMYLCASSYGGEYYEQYFGPGTRLTVT.

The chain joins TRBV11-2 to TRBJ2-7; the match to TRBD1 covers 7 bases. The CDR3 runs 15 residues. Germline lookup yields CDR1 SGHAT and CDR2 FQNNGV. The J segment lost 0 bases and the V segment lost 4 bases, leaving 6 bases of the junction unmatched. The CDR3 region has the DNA TGTGCCAGCAGCTCCCAGACAGGGAGCTCCTACGAGCAGTACTTC. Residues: CASSSQTGSSYEQYF.

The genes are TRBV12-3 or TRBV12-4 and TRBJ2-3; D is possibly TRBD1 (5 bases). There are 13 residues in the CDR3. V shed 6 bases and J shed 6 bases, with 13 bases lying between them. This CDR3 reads CASSNTGRDTQYF. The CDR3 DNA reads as TGTGCCAGCAGCAACACAGGACGGGATACGCAGTATTTT.

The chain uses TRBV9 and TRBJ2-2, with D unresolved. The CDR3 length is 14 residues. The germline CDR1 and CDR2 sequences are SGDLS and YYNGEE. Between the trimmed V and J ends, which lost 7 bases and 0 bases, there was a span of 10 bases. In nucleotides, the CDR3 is TGTGCCAGCTCCTGGCGGACGAACACCGGGGAGCTGTTTTTT. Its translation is CASSWRTNTGELFF.

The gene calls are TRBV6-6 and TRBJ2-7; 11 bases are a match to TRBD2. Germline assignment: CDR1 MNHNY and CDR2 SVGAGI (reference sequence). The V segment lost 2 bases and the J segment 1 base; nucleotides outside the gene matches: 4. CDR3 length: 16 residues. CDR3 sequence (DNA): TGTGCCAGCAGTTACATGGCTAGCGGGGGGTCCTACGAGCAGTACTTC. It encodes CASSYMASGGSYEQYF.